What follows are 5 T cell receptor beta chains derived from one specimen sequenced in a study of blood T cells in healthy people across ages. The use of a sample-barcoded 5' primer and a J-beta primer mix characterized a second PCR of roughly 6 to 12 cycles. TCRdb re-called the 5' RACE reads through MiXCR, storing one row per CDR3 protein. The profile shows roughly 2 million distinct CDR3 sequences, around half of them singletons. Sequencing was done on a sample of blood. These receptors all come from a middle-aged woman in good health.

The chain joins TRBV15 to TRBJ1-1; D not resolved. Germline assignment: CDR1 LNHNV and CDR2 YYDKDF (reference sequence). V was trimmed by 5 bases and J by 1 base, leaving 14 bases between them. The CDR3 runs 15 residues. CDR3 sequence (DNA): TGTGCCACCAGCGGCCGATCCTTTTGGAACACTGAAGCTTTCTTT. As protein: CATSGRSFWNTEAFF.

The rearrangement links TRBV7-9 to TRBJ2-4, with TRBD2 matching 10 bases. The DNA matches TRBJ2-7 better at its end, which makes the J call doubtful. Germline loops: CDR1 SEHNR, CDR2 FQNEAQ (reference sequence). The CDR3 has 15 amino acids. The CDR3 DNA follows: TGTGCCAGCAGCTCCGGACTAGCGGTTTACTACGAGCAGTACTTC. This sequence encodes CASSSGLAVYYEQYF.

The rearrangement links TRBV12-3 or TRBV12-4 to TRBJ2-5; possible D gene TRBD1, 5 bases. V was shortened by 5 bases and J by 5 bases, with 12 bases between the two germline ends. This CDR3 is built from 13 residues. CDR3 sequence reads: CASSVSWGETQYF. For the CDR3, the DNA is TGTGCCAGCAGTGTCAGTTGGGGCGAGACCCAGTACTTC.

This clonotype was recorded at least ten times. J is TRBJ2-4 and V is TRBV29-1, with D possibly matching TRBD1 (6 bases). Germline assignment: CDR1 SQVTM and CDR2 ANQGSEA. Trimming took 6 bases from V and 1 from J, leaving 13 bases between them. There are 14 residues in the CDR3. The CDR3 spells CSVGTLSAKNIQYF. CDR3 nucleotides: TGCAGCGTCGGGACATTAAGTGCCAAAAACATTCAGTACTTC.

The CDR3 spells CATSWDNSGLPDTQYF. CDR3 coding DNA: TGTGCCACCTCCTGGGATAATAGCGGCTTGCCAGATACGCAGTATTTT. The chain couples TRBV10-3 to TRBJ2-3, with D perhaps TRBD2 (6 bases). Germline V lookup: CDR1 ENHRY, CDR2 SYGVKD. This CDR3 comprises 16 residues. The ends were cut back, 10 bases at V and 4 bases at J, with 24 bases in the middle.